These T cell receptor beta chains were read from a single sample in a study of T cells in Graves' hyperthyroidism and ophthalmopathy. Using its own MiXCR run on the multiplex PCR reads, TCRdb lists one record per CDR3 protein. The sample contains about 200,000 distinct CDR3 sequences, roughly a sixth of which appear only once. Sample: blood. Receptor source: a woman in her 50s with Graves' hyperthyroidism. Both conserved end residues are part of each CDR3. The D gene is left open where the match is weak. A clone size is listed for some rows: how often the clone was seen (once, few, many), or a class if it is expanded.

d_call: .; j_call: TRBJ2-7; clone_size: .; v_call: TRBV20-1; cdr3_nt: TGCAGTGCTAGAGATCTCAAGGGTAATATAGACGAGCAGTACTTC; cdr3_aa: CSARDLKGNIDEQYF
d_call: .; j_call: TRBJ2-7; clone_size: many; v_call: TRBV7-9; cdr3_nt: TGTGCCAGCAGTCAGGATCGGATCGAGCAGTACTTC; cdr3_aa: CASSQDRIEQYF
d_call: TRBD1; j_call: TRBJ2-7; clone_size: many; v_call: TRBV5-5; cdr3_nt: TGTGCCAGCAGCTTCCGGGACAGTATGACCGAGCAGTACTTC; cdr3_aa: CASSFRDSMTEQYF
d_call: TRBD1; j_call: TRBJ2-7; clone_size: many; v_call: TRBV11-3; cdr3_nt: TGTGCCAGCAGCGCCGACAGGGAAAGGACCTACGAGCAGTACTTC; cdr3_aa: CASSADRERTYEQYF
d_call: TRBD2; j_call: TRBJ2-5; clone_size: many; v_call: TRBV13; cdr3_nt: TGTGCCAGCAGCTTAGGACTAGCGGGAGGGCGAGAGACCCAGTACTTC; cdr3_aa: CASSLGLAGGRETQYF
d_call: .; j_call: TRBJ2-6; clone_size: many; v_call: TRBV28; cdr3_nt: TGTGCCAGCAGTATTCCGACAAGGGCCAACGTCCTGACTTTC; cdr3_aa: CASSIPTRANVLTF
d_call: .; j_call: TRBJ2-3; clone_size: many; v_call: TRBV5-5; cdr3_nt: TGTGCCAGCAGGGGCAGGGTGCCAGATACGCAGTATTTT; cdr3_aa: CASRGRVPDTQYF
d_call: TRBD1; j_call: TRBJ1-6; clone_size: .; v_call: TRBV3-1; cdr3_nt: TGTGCCAGCAGCCAAGGTCAACAGGGGACATATAATTCACCCCTCCACTTT; cdr3_aa: CASSQGQQGTYNSPLHF
d_call: TRBD1; j_call: TRBJ2-3; clone_size: many; v_call: TRBV6-1; cdr3_nt: TGTGCCAGCAGTTATGGCGCCGGGACAGGGACCACAGATACGCAGTATTTT; cdr3_aa: CASSYGAGTGTTDTQYF
d_call: .; j_call: TRBJ2-1; clone_size: many; v_call: TRBV2; cdr3_nt: TGTGCCAGCAGTGACCCAACTACCCGCTCCTACAATGAGCAGTTCTTC; cdr3_aa: CASSDPTTRSYNEQFF
d_call: TRBD1; j_call: TRBJ1-2; clone_size: few; v_call: TRBV20-1; cdr3_nt: TGCAGTGCCAGGGACAGGGTTAACGTTGGCTACACCTTC; cdr3_aa: CSARDRVNVGYTF
d_call: .; j_call: TRBJ1-3; clone_size: many; v_call: TRBV30; cdr3_nt: TGTGCCTGGAGTTTCGGACGGGGTTACTCTGGAAACACCATATATTTT; cdr3_aa: CAWSFGRGYSGNTIYF
d_call: TRBD2; j_call: TRBJ2-7; clone_size: many; v_call: TRBV3-1; cdr3_nt: TGTGCCAGCAGCCACTCTAGCGGGAGCTCCTACGAGCAGTACTTC; cdr3_aa: CASSHSSGSSYEQYF
d_call: TRBD2; j_call: TRBJ2-5; clone_size: many; v_call: TRBV5-4; cdr3_nt: TGTGCCAGCAGCCCACTCGGGGGACTAGCGGGAGCACAGACCCAGTACTTC; cdr3_aa: CASSPLGGLAGAQTQYF
d_call: TRBD2; j_call: TRBJ2-1; clone_size: .; v_call: TRBV7-9; cdr3_nt: TGTGCCAGCAGCTTAGAAGCGGGAGAGCAGTTCTTC; cdr3_aa: CASSLEAGEQFF
d_call: .; j_call: TRBJ1-5; clone_size: .; v_call: TRBV5-1; cdr3_nt: TGCGCCAGCAGCTTGGGGGATGGGGGCAATCAGCCCCAGCATTTT; cdr3_aa: CASSLGDGGNQPQHF
d_call: .; j_call: TRBJ2-1; clone_size: few; v_call: TRBV5-4; cdr3_nt: TGTGCCAGCAGCTTGGGGGGGCTAGCGGCTATCTCCTACAATGAGCAGTTCTTC; cdr3_aa: CASSLGGLAAISYNEQFF
d_call: TRBD1; j_call: TRBJ1-5; clone_size: .; v_call: TRBV29-1; cdr3_nt: TGCAGCGTTGCCGGAGGGACAGGGGGCAATCAGCCCCAGCATTTT; cdr3_aa: CSVAGGTGGNQPQHF
d_call: .; j_call: TRBJ2-1; clone_size: many; v_call: TRBV7-9; cdr3_nt: TGTGCCAGCAGCCAGGACCACGTAGGCTACAATGAGCAGTTCTTC; cdr3_aa: CASSQDHVGYNEQFF
d_call: .; j_call: TRBJ1-3; clone_size: .; v_call: TRBV9; cdr3_nt: TGTGCCAGCAGCAACGGATGGGGGCCGGGAAACACCATATATTTT; cdr3_aa: CASSNGWGPGNTIYF
d_call: .; j_call: TRBJ1-1; clone_size: many; v_call: TRBV7-8; cdr3_nt: TGTGCCAGCAGCTTAGTGTTCACTGAAGCTTTCTTT; cdr3_aa: CASSLVFTEAFF
d_call: .; j_call: TRBJ2-7; clone_size: many; v_call: TRBV29-1; cdr3_nt: TGCAGCGTTGGACAGGGAGGGTACGAGCAGTACTTC; cdr3_aa: CSVGQGGYEQYF
d_call: .; j_call: TRBJ2-7; clone_size: few; v_call: TRBV13; cdr3_nt: TGTGCCAGCAGCTCGAGGGGGGGAGCCTACGAGCAGTACTTC; cdr3_aa: CASSSRGGAYEQYF
d_call: .; j_call: TRBJ2-1; clone_size: many; v_call: TRBV11-3; cdr3_nt: TGTGCCAGCAGAATCCCAAGTTTGGGTGAGCAGTTCTTC; cdr3_aa: CASRIPSLGEQFF
d_call: .; j_call: TRBJ1-1; clone_size: .; v_call: TRBV6-5; cdr3_nt: TGTGCCAGCAGTTACACTGGACAAGTCGGGGCTGAAGCTTTCTTT; cdr3_aa: CASSYTGQVGAEAFF
d_call: .; j_call: TRBJ2-1; clone_size: many; v_call: TRBV3-1; cdr3_nt: TGTGCCAGCAGCCAAGATAACACCGACAATGAGCAGTTCTTC; cdr3_aa: CASSQDNTDNEQFF
d_call: .; j_call: TRBJ1-4; clone_size: few; v_call: TRBV7-8; cdr3_nt: TGTGCCAGCAGCTTAGGCCTTGGGGAAAAACTGTTTTTT; cdr3_aa: CASSLGLGEKLFF
d_call: .; j_call: TRBJ2-2; clone_size: .; v_call: TRBV11-2; cdr3_nt: TGTGCCAGCAGCTTAGTTGGGGGAGTGGGCACCGGGGAGCTGTTTTTT; cdr3_aa: CASSLVGGVGTGELFF
d_call: .; j_call: TRBJ1-4; clone_size: .; v_call: TRBV7-8; cdr3_nt: TGTGCCAGCAGCTTTTCCGGGGCACGTTTCGAAAAACTGTTTTTT; cdr3_aa: CASSFSGARFEKLFF
d_call: .; j_call: TRBJ1-1; clone_size: many; v_call: TRBV27; cdr3_nt: TGTGCCAGCAGTTTTCAGGAGGGTCCCCCTGCTGAAGCTTTCTTT; cdr3_aa: CASSFQEGPPAEAFF
d_call: TRBD1; j_call: TRBJ2-3; clone_size: many; v_call: TRBV20-1; cdr3_nt: TGCAGTGGCGCGGACAGGGGGCGTAAGGGCACAGATACGCAGTATTTT; cdr3_aa: CSGADRGRKGTDTQYF
d_call: TRBD2; j_call: TRBJ2-1; clone_size: many; v_call: TRBV5-1; cdr3_nt: TGCGCCAGCAGCCCAGGACTAGCGGGCACTCCCAATGAGCAGTTCTTC; cdr3_aa: CASSPGLAGTPNEQFF
d_call: TRBD1; j_call: TRBJ1-5; clone_size: .; v_call: TRBV7-3; cdr3_nt: TGTGCCAGGATTAGGGGGCGTCAATACAATCAGCCCCAGCATTTT; cdr3_aa: CARIRGRQYNQPQHF
d_call: .; j_call: TRBJ2-7; clone_size: .; v_call: TRBV6-5; cdr3_nt: TGTGCCAGCAGTTTGGGGGCTGTTACCTACGAGCAGTACTTC; cdr3_aa: CASSLGAVTYEQYF
d_call: TRBD1; j_call: TRBJ1-6; clone_size: .; v_call: TRBV19; cdr3_nt: TGTGCCAGTAGTATCGACAGGGGAAGTTCACCCCTCCACTTT; cdr3_aa: CASSIDRGSSPLHF
d_call: .; j_call: TRBJ1-6; clone_size: many; v_call: TRBV12-3/TRBV12-4; cdr3_nt: TGTGCCAGCAGCTCGGCCTCAGCGTTTGGATCACCCCTCCACTTT; cdr3_aa: CASSSASAFGSPLHF
d_call: TRBD2; j_call: TRBJ2-3; clone_size: many; v_call: TRBV5-1; cdr3_nt: TGCGCCAGCAGCGACCCCAGACTAGCGGGGGCGACAGATACGCAGTATTTT; cdr3_aa: CASSDPRLAGATDTQYF
d_call: TRBD2; j_call: TRBJ2-1; clone_size: .; v_call: TRBV7-6; cdr3_nt: TGTGCCAGCAGCCCGACCGGCGGGAGCACCTACAATGAGCAGTTCTTC; cdr3_aa: CASSPTGGSTYNEQFF
d_call: TRBD2; j_call: TRBJ2-1; clone_size: many; v_call: TRBV6-1; cdr3_nt: TGTGCCAGCAGTACCGGGACTAGCGGGATATCCTACAATGAGCAGTTCTTC; cdr3_aa: CASSTGTSGISYNEQFF
d_call: .; j_call: TRBJ1-1; clone_size: many; v_call: TRBV4-1; cdr3_nt: TGCGCCAGCAGCCAAGATCGCCGGGGGGCGCAAGGCACTGAAGCTTTCTTT; cdr3_aa: CASSQDRRGAQGTEAFF
d_call: TRBD1; j_call: TRBJ2-2; clone_size: many; v_call: TRBV2; cdr3_nt: TGTGCCAGCAGAGCCGGGACAGTTAACACCGGGGAGCTGTTTTTT; cdr3_aa: CASRAGTVNTGELFF
d_call: .; j_call: TRBJ1-4; clone_size: many; v_call: TRBV12-3/TRBV12-4; cdr3_nt: TGTGCCAGCAGCCCTCGGGACATAGCAAATGAAAAACTGTTTTTT; cdr3_aa: CASSPRDIANEKLFF
d_call: TRBD1; j_call: TRBJ1-2; clone_size: .; v_call: TRBV7-3; cdr3_nt: TGTGCCAGCAGCCCCCCGGACAGGGGGCTAGGCTACACCTTC; cdr3_aa: CASSPPDRGLGYTF
d_call: TRBD1; j_call: TRBJ1-1; clone_size: many; v_call: TRBV5-1; cdr3_nt: TGCGCCAGCAGCACGGACAGGGGAGTTCAAGCTTTCTTT; cdr3_aa: CASSTDRGVQAFF
d_call: TRBD1; j_call: TRBJ2-3; clone_size: .; v_call: TRBV19; cdr3_nt: TGTGCCAGTAGTCCAAGACAGGGGTTGGCAGATACGCAGTATTTT; cdr3_aa: CASSPRQGLADTQYF
d_call: TRBD2; j_call: TRBJ2-2; clone_size: .; v_call: TRBV12-3/TRBV12-4; cdr3_nt: TGTGCCAGCATGGGGGAGAGGGGGCGGCTAGCGGGAAACACCGGGGAGCTGTTTTTT; cdr3_aa: CASMGERGRLAGNTGELFF
d_call: .; j_call: TRBJ1-5; clone_size: many; v_call: TRBV19; cdr3_nt: TGTGCCAGTAGTATCCTGGGGGCAAGCGACAATCAGCCCCAGCATTTT; cdr3_aa: CASSILGASDNQPQHF
d_call: .; j_call: TRBJ2-1; clone_size: few; v_call: TRBV19; cdr3_nt: TGTGCCAGTAGTACGGGGTGGGGAGAGATGAATGAGCAGTTCTTC; cdr3_aa: CASSTGWGEMNEQFF
d_call: .; j_call: TRBJ1-6; clone_size: .; v_call: TRBV4-2; cdr3_nt: TGTGCCAGCAGCCAAAACATAGATCTTAATAATTCACCCCTCCACTTT; cdr3_aa: CASSQNIDLNNSPLHF
d_call: .; j_call: TRBJ1-2; clone_size: .; v_call: TRBV13; cdr3_nt: TGTGCCAGCAGCTATATGACAGAATTCTCGCGTGGCTACACCTTC; cdr3_aa: CASSYMTEFSRGYTF
d_call: .; j_call: TRBJ1-1; clone_size: many; v_call: TRBV7-3; cdr3_nt: TGTGCCAGCAGCTTAAATGCAGGCGAGGCTTTCTTT; cdr3_aa: CASSLNAGEAFF
d_call: TRBD2; j_call: TRBJ2-7; clone_size: many; v_call: TRBV9; cdr3_nt: TGTGCCAGCAGCGTAGAAGCGGGAAAATACGAGCAGTACTTC; cdr3_aa: CASSVEAGKYEQYF
d_call: .; j_call: TRBJ2-3; clone_size: .; v_call: TRBV6-1; cdr3_nt: TGTGCCAGCGGGAGGGGGCCTAGCACAGATACGCAGTATTTT; cdr3_aa: CASGRGPSTDTQYF
d_call: .; j_call: TRBJ2-1; clone_size: many; v_call: TRBV11-2; cdr3_nt: TGTGCCAGCAACCCCGGGCGGGGAAGCTCCTACAATGAGCAGTTCTTC; cdr3_aa: CASNPGRGSSYNEQFF
d_call: .; j_call: TRBJ2-3; clone_size: many; v_call: TRBV7-3; cdr3_nt: TGTGCCAGCAGCTCTACTGGCGGGATATTTGATACGCAGTATTTT; cdr3_aa: CASSSTGGIFDTQYF